Presented here are 5 T cell receptor beta chains from one specimen sequenced in a study of T cell responses to AZD1222 COVID-19 vaccine. Using immunoSEQ multiplex PCR, the repertoire was profiled, and TCRdb retains in-frame clones only, with some absent. The table lists some 190,000 clones, approximately 86% of them singletons. Sample: peripheral blood, taken on day 0 of AZD1222 vaccination. Every receptor here comes from an adult in good health.

This chain joins TRBV4-1 and TRBJ2-3, with D uncertain. The V gene's germline CDR1 is MGHRA and CDR2 YSYEKL. Between the trimmed V and J ends, which lost 0 bases and 3 bases, there was a span of 7 bases. The CDR3 loop spans 14 amino acids. The CDR3 DNA sequence: TGCGCCAGCAGCCAAGATCCGAGGACAGATACGCAGTATTTT. Translated: CASSQDPRTDTQYF.

This rearrangement joins TRBV28 to TRBJ2-2; D possibly uses TRBD1 or TRBD2 (6 bases each). This CDR3 spans 14 amino acids. With 2 bases removed from V and 7 bases from J, the gap between germline ends came to 11 bases. Germline CDR1 MDHEN, CDR2 SYDVKM. The CDR3 DNA reads TGTGCCAGCAGTTTAAAAGGGGGGTACGGGGAGCTGTTTTTT. Its translation is CASSLKGGYGELFF.

The chain combines TRBV7-2 with TRBJ2-3; 9 positions match TRBD1. CDR1 SGHTA and CDR2 FQGNSA come from the germline V gene. CDR3 length: 13 residues. The V segment lost 8 bases and the J segment 2 bases; nucleotides outside the gene matches: 2. The CDR3 bases are TGTGCCAGCGGGGACAGGGACACAGATACGCAGTATTTT. This gives the protein CASGDRDTDTQYF.

This clone was counted between two and nine times. The rearrangement uses TRBV9 and TRBJ1-2, with D possibly matching TRBD1 (5 bases). The V end was cut by 2 bases, the J end by 3 bases, with 11 bases between. In germline, CDR1 is SGDLS, CDR2 YYNGEE. The CDR3 contains 14 residues. The CDR3 protein is CASSVGQGHYGYTF. In DNA, the CDR3 is TGTGCCAGCAGCGTTGGGCAGGGACACTATGGCTACACCTTC.

The genes are TRBV3-1 (or the pseudogene TRBV3-2) and TRBJ2-7; TRBD2 matches at 9 bases. The CDR3 consists of 17 residues. CDR1 is LGHDT and CDR2 is YNNKEL in the germline V gene (reference sequence). J lost 3 bases, V lost 2 bases, and 11 bases had no gene match. The CDR3 spells CASSQSGPGLAGYEQYF. The CDR3 nucleotides read TGTGCCAGCAGCCAAAGCGGTCCGGGACTAGCAGGCTACGAGCAGTACTTC.